Each of the 27 T cell receptor beta chains below was sequenced from the same sample in a study of blood T cell repertoires in COVID-19. Profiling relied on immunoSEQ multiplex PCR, and the TCRdb table lists in-frame clones only, not all of them. This sample has 200,000 to 250,000 clones; 75% to 90% occur once, and the top ten carry around 2.6%. Material: peripheral blood. The origin of the receptors is an older woman with active or convalescent COVID-19.

CDR3 bases: TGCGCCAGCAGCACGGGACAGGGGGATGGCTACACCTTC. Amino acid sequence: CASSTGQGDGYTF. This chain uses TRBV5-1 with TRBJ1-2, with TRBD1 matching over 11 bases. V lost 4 bases and J lost 6; bases outside the gene matches: 2. The CDR3 has 13 residues. Looked up from germline, CDR1 is SGHRS and CDR2 is YFSETQ.

This clone was seen only once. The J gene is TRBJ1-6, the V gene TRBV2; 8 bases are a match to TRBD1. CDR1 is SNHLY and CDR2 is FYNNEI in the germline V gene. This CDR3 contains 14 residues. V was clipped by 8 bases and J by 9 bases; unmatched bases: 9. CDR3 nucleotide sequence: TGTGCCAGCGATCCGGACAGGGTCGCTTCACCCCTCCACTTT. This sequence encodes CASDPDRVASPLHF.

The genes are TRBV6-5 and TRBJ2-5; weak D call: TRBD2 (6 bases). Trimming left V 0 bases short and J 7 bases short, with 18 bases between. CDR3 length: 16 amino acids. CDR1 MNHEY and CDR2 SVGAGI come from the germline V gene. CDR3 DNA sequence: TGTGCCAGCAGTTACTCAGGGATCGGGTTCGGGGGGACCCAGTACTTC. It is translated as CASSYSGIGFGGTQYF.

The chain combines TRBV5-1 with TRBJ2-1; TRBD2 agrees at 14 bases. From germline, CDR1 is SGHRS and CDR2 YFSETQ. This CDR3 has 17 amino acids. The V and J ends lost 4 bases and 10 bases, in that order; junction bases with no gene match: 13. The chain's CDR3 is CASSPGLAGGGGKEQFF. CDR3 DNA: TGCGCCAGCAGCCCAGGACTAGCGGGAGGAGGAGGAAAGGAGCAGTTCTTC.

The chain joins TRBV19 to TRBJ2-3, with D possibly being TRBD1 (5 bases). Germline CDR1 LNHDA, CDR2 SQIVND (reference sequence). V was cut by 5 bases and J by 7 bases, with 10 bases left in between. This CDR3 region has 12 residues. CDR3 protein: CASSSQGNTQYF. For the CDR3, the DNA is TGTGCCAGTAGTTCCCAGGGCAATACGCAGTATTTT.

This clone was counted a few times. The gene calls are TRBV4-3 and TRBJ2-7; D perhaps matches TRBD1 (6 bases). CDR1 is LGHNA, CDR2 YSLEER, per germline. Trimming left V 1 base short and J 5 bases short, with 12 bases between. The CDR3 runs to 14 residues. The CDR3 DNA reads TGCGCCAGCAGCCAAGTTACAGGGTTCGACGAGCAGTACTTC. Translation gives CASSQVTGFDEQYF.

J is TRBJ2-5 and V is TRBV5-1, with D maybe TRBD1 (6 bases). The CDR3 length is 16 residues. Per the germline V gene, CDR1 is SGHRS and CDR2 is YFSETQ. Trimming shortened V by 4 bases and J by 4 bases, and 20 bases separated the two germline ends. For the CDR3, the DNA is TGCGCCAGCAGCGCGAGGTTAACAGGGACCGGAGAGACCCAGTACTTC. It is translated as CASSARLTGTGETQYF.

The CDR3 DNA sequence: TGTGCCAGCAGCAATTCCGGGGGGTGTAATCAGCCCCAGCATTTT. It yields the protein CASSNSGGCNQPQHF. The chain couples TRBV21-1 to TRBJ1-5. TRBV21-1 is a pseudogene locus. The CDR3 has 15 amino acids.

V is TRBV7-3 and J is TRBJ2-3; 10 positions match TRBD2. This CDR3 has 18 residues. CDR1 and CDR2 from the germline V gene are SGHTA and FQGTGA. Trimming at V came to 5 bases and at J to 2 bases, leaving 13 bases not matched to a gene. DNA for the CDR3: TGTGCCAGCAGCCTTAAGAACCCTAGCGGGGGTTACACAGATACGCAGTATTTT. Translated, it gives CASSLKNPSGGYTDTQYF.

The chain couples TRBV9 to TRBJ1-3, with TRBD1 matching over 10 bases. Germline loops: CDR1 SGDLS, CDR2 YYNGEE. The CDR3 is made up of 15 amino acids. The junction had 2 bases not matched to a gene; V was cut back by 3 bases and J by 2 bases. The CDR3 here is CASSGQGATGNTIYF. The CDR3 DNA reads TGTGCCAGCAGCGGACAGGGGGCCACTGGAAACACCATATATTTT.

A remark on this clone: The sample carries other DNA sequences with the same CDR3. The genes are TRBV6-5 and TRBJ2-7, with a possible D match to TRBD1 (5 bases). Trimming took off 0 bases at V and 2 bases at J, with 11 bases between the two ends. The CDR3 loop spans 15 amino acids. Germline V CDR1 and CDR2: MNHEY, SVGAGI. CDR3 protein: CASSYSSQGPYEQYF. The CDR3 region has the DNA TGTGCCAGCAGTTACTCGAGCCAGGGCCCCTACGAGCAGTACTTC.

The chain couples TRBV10-2 to TRBJ2-5; no reliable D call. The CDR3 sequence is 16 residues long. Looked up from germline, CDR1 is WSHSY and CDR2 is SAAADI. Between the trimmed V and J ends, which lost 2 bases and 6 bases, there was a span of 19 bases. The CDR3 loop reads CASSEPTTTGQKTQYF. Here the CDR3 DNA reads TGCGCCAGCAGTGAGCCCACGACGACGGGTCAGAAGACCCAGTACTTC.

The chain has TRBV5-1 and TRBJ1-2, with D unresolved. The germline CDR1 and CDR2 sequences are SGHRS and YFSETQ. CDR3 length equals 15 residues. Trimming cost V 4 bases and J 5 bases, with 18 bases left between them. In DNA, the CDR3 is TGCGCCAGCAGCCCCGGAGTCGGCCGGGAGTATGGCTACACCTTC. This sequence encodes CASSPGVGREYGYTF.

The chain recombines TRBV2 with TRBJ2-5; D perhaps matches TRBD2 (6 bases). V lost 6 bases, J lost 1 base, and 9 bases lay in between. Germline V gene data show CDR1 as SNHLY and CDR2 as FYNNEI. This CDR3 comprises 13 residues. The CDR3 DNA reads as TGTGCCAGCAGAAGGGACTTCCAAGAGACCCAGTACTTC. This sequence encodes CASRRDFQETQYF.

This rearrangement joins TRBV28 to TRBJ1-2; 9 bases are a match to TRBD1. V gave up 2 bases and J gave up 3 bases; unmatched junction bases: 7. This CDR3 contains 16 residues. Germline loops: CDR1 MDHEN, CDR2 SYDVKM. The CDR3 sequence: CASSLNPGTGYYGYTF. CDR3 sequence (DNA): TGTGCCAGCAGTTTAAACCCTGGGACAGGGTACTATGGCTACACCTTC.

This clone appeared a few times. DNA for the CDR3: TGTGCCAGCGCCGAGGTGGACAGGGACAGCTATGGCTACACCTTC. Amino acid sequence: CASAEVDRDSYGYTF. The rearrangement links TRBV7-9 to TRBJ1-2; 8 bases are a match to TRBD1. J lost 4 bases, V lost 8 bases, and 12 bases had no gene match. The germline V gene encodes CDR1 SEHNR and CDR2 FQNEAQ (reference sequence). This CDR3 has 15 residues.

V usage is TRBV13 and J usage is TRBJ2-2; 8 nucleotides align to TRBD1. V shed 5 bases, J shed 0 bases, and the junction held 2 bases outside the gene matches. The germline V gene encodes CDR1 PRHDT and CDR2 FYEKMQ (reference sequence). The CDR3 is made up of 15 amino acids. CDR3 residues: CASSPDRANTGELFF. DNA for the CDR3: TGTGCCAGCAGCCCGGACAGGGCGAACACCGGGGAGCTGTTTTTT.

The rearrangement links TRBV5-4 to TRBJ1-2, with 7 bases identical to TRBD1. This CDR3 has 13 amino acids. Per germline, CDR1 SGHNT and CDR2 YYREEE (reference sequence). With V trimmed by 5 bases and J by 3 bases, 4 bases remained unmatched. CDR3 in DNA: TGTGCCAGCAGGTCCCAGGGGGACTATGGCTACACCTTC. It encodes CASRSQGDYGYTF.

V gene TRBV24-1 combines with J gene TRBJ2-3, with a possible D match to TRBD2 (5 bases). The CDR3 covers 18 residues. Germline V lookup: CDR1 KGHDR, CDR2 SFDVKD. Trimming stripped 7 bases from V and 4 bases from J, with 26 bases between. The CDR3 loop is CATRPRAASGRTPDTQYF. CDR3 bases: TGTGCCACCAGACCTAGGGCCGCCAGCGGTAGAACCCCAGATACGCAGTATTTT.

This chain connects TRBV5-1 to TRBJ2-3; TRBD2 is a possible D gene (5 bases). This CDR3 comprises 14 residues. Trimming shortened V by 4 bases and J by 1 base, and 10 bases separated the two germline ends. CDR1 is SGHRS, CDR2 YFSETQ, per germline. CDR3 residues: CASSTGSGTDTQYF. The DNA of the CDR3 is TGCGCCAGCAGCACTGGTAGCGGCACAGATACGCAGTATTTT.

This chain joins TRBV30 and TRBJ2-4; perhaps TRBD2 as D (6 bases). Trimming shortened V by 5 bases and J by 16 bases, and 12 bases separated the two germline ends. Germline lookup yields CDR1 GTSNPN and CDR2 SVGIG (reference sequence). This CDR3 comprises 9 residues. The CDR3 protein is CAWGPGLYF. The CDR3 nucleotides are TGTGCCTGGGGCCCGGGACTCTACTTC.

The rearrangement links TRBV27 to TRBJ1-2, with D perhaps TRBD1 (5 bases). CDR3 length: 14 amino acids. Trimming took 2 bases from V and 4 from J, leaving 11 bases between them. From germline, CDR1 is MNHEY and CDR2 SMNVEV (reference sequence). The CDR3 nucleotides are TGTGCCAGCAGTTTAGGGGCAGCGGGCTATGGCTACACCTTC. This codes for CASSLGAAGYGYTF.

The V and J genes are TRBV6-5 and TRBJ1-2, with D maybe TRBD1 (6 bases). V dropped 6 bases and J dropped 3 bases, with 14 bases sitting between them. CDR3 length: 14 residues. Germline V lookup: CDR1 MNHEY, CDR2 SVGAGI. The CDR3 here is CASRSQGQDYGYTF. CDR3 sequence (DNA): TGTGCCAGCAGGTCACAGGGCCAGGACTATGGCTACACCTTC.

Worth noting for this clone: Within the sample, other DNA sequences also encode this same CDR3. CDR3: CASSPTTTNEKLFF. Written as DNA, the CDR3 is TGCGCCAGCAGCCCGACAACAACTAATGAAAAACTGTTTTTT. The genes are TRBV5-1 and TRBJ1-4; no firm D call. The V gene lost 4 bases and the J gene lost 0 bases, with 7 bases spanning the gap. The CDR3 contains 14 residues. Per the germline V gene, CDR1 is SGHRS and CDR2 is YFSETQ.

DNA for the CDR3: TGTGCCAGCTCACCCCGGACAGGGGGAGGTGGCTACACCTTC. Its translation: CASSPRTGGGGYTF. The V call is TRBV18, the J call TRBJ1-2; 10 bases are shared with TRBD1. This CDR3 is built from 14 residues. V lost 3 bases, J lost 7 bases, and 5 bases stayed unmatched. Germline V CDR1 and CDR2: KGHSH, LQKENI.

The genes are TRBV4-2 and TRBJ2-5; D is uncertain. Trimming took 4 bases from V and 5 from J, leaving 11 bases between them. CDR3 length equals 13 residues. Germline CDR1 and CDR2: LGHNA and YNFKEQ. CDR3 in DNA: TGTGCCAGCAGCCCGGGTCTCGGGGAGACCCAGTACTTC. It codes for CASSPGLGETQYF.

The gene calls are TRBV19 and TRBJ1-5; the D is unclear. Trimming left V 4 bases short and J 0 bases short, with 22 bases between. This CDR3 is 19 amino acids long. Germline V gene lookup returns CDR1 LNHDA and CDR2 SQIVND (reference sequence). The CDR3 sequence: CASSTPTLPGAYSNQPQHF. The CDR3 bases are TGTGCCAGTAGTACGCCTACCCTCCCAGGCGCCTATAGCAATCAGCCCCAGCATTTT.